A selection of T cell receptor beta chains follows, all from one sample in a study of T cells in Graves' hyperthyroidism and ophthalmopathy. TCRdb re-analysed the multiplex PCR reads in MiXCR, keeping a single row per CDR3 protein. The sample has around 600,000 distinct CDR3 sequences; approximately 15% are singletons. The sample comprised blood. Every receptor here comes from a woman in her 40s with Graves' ophthalmopathy. The CDR3 runs from the conserved cysteine through the conserved F or W. The order of the fields is CDR3 protein, CDR3 DNA, V gene, J gene, clone size, D gene. The D gene is left open where the match is weak. Clone size appears in some rows only: once, few, many, or a class for an expanded clone.

CDR3aa: CASSKGVGTDTQYF; CDR3nt: TGTGCCAGCAGTAAAGGGGTGGGCACAGATACGCAGTATTTT; v_gene: TRBV28; j_gene: TRBJ2-3; abundance: -; d_gene: -
CDR3aa: CASSPGGGDNQPQHF; CDR3nt: TGTGCCAGCAGTCCCGGTGGAGGGGACAATCAGCCCCAGCATTTT; v_gene: TRBV11-2; j_gene: TRBJ1-5; abundance: many; d_gene: -
CDR3aa: CASSYSRRGLDGYTF; CDR3nt: TGTGCCAGCAGTTACTCGAGGCGGGGGCTGGATGGCTACACCTTC; v_gene: TRBV6-2/TRBV6-3; j_gene: TRBJ1-2; abundance: -; d_gene: -
CDR3aa: CSARDPVSHQETQYF; CDR3nt: TGCAGTGCTAGAGACCCCGTAAGCCATCAAGAGACCCAGTACTTC; v_gene: TRBV20-1; j_gene: TRBJ2-5; abundance: many; d_gene: -
CDR3aa: CAFASAFYNEQFF; CDR3nt: TGTGCCTTCGCTAGCGCCTTCTACAATGAGCAGTTCTTC; v_gene: TRBV30; j_gene: TRBJ2-1; abundance: -; d_gene: -
CDR3aa: CASTMSPPGGEQYF; CDR3nt: TGTGCCAGCACCATGTCCCCCCCCGGGGGCGAGCAGTACTTC; v_gene: TRBV2; j_gene: TRBJ2-7; abundance: many; d_gene: -
CDR3aa: CSARSRGDPDTQYF; CDR3nt: TGCAGTGCTAGAAGTCGGGGGGATCCAGATACGCAGTATTTT; v_gene: TRBV20-1; j_gene: TRBJ2-3; abundance: -; d_gene: TRBD2
CDR3aa: CASRLIGGYNEQFF; CDR3nt: TGTGCCAGCAGGCTGATCGGGGGGTACAATGAGCAGTTCTTC; v_gene: TRBV27; j_gene: TRBJ2-1; abundance: -; d_gene: TRBD2
CDR3aa: CASRRTAGASFTVEQFF; CDR3nt: TGTGCCAGCAGGAGGACAGCTGGCGCATCTTTCACCGTTGAGCAGTTCTTC; v_gene: TRBV27; j_gene: TRBJ2-1; abundance: -; d_gene: -
CDR3aa: CSASRGARGHTDTQYF; CDR3nt: TGCAGTGCTAGTCGAGGGGCCAGGGGGCACACAGATACGCAGTATTTT; v_gene: TRBV20-1; j_gene: TRBJ2-3; abundance: many; d_gene: TRBD1
CDR3aa: CASSFGREYGYTF; CDR3nt: TGTGCCAGCAGTTTCGGACGGGAATATGGCTACACCTTC; v_gene: TRBV27; j_gene: TRBJ1-2; abundance: many; d_gene: -
CDR3aa: CASSYQPVTGGNQPQHF; CDR3nt: TGTGCCAGCAGCTATCAACCCGTGACAGGGGGTAATCAGCCCCAGCATTTT; v_gene: TRBV4-2; j_gene: TRBJ1-5; abundance: -; d_gene: TRBD1
CDR3aa: CASSQTTGSQETQYF; CDR3nt: TGTGCCAGCAGCCAGACGACAGGTAGCCAAGAGACCCAGTACTTC; v_gene: TRBV3-1; j_gene: TRBJ2-5; abundance: many; d_gene: -
CDR3aa: CAIGPQGTYEQYF; CDR3nt: TGTGCCATCGGTCCTCAGGGAACCTACGAGCAGTACTTC; v_gene: TRBV10-3; j_gene: TRBJ2-7; abundance: -; d_gene: -
CDR3aa: CASSLGRKGDTQYF; CDR3nt: TGTGCCAGCAGTTTAGGGAGAAAGGGAGATACGCAGTATTTT; v_gene: TRBV27; j_gene: TRBJ2-3; abundance: -; d_gene: -
CDR3aa: CSARDSFRDRRTYEQYF; CDR3nt: TGCAGTGCTAGAGACTCATTCAGGGACAGGAGAACCTACGAGCAGTACTTC; v_gene: TRBV20-1; j_gene: TRBJ2-7; abundance: -; d_gene: TRBD1
CDR3aa: CASSGRQGPVLEQYF; CDR3nt: TGTGCCAGCAGTGGAAGACAGGGGCCCGTACTCGAGCAGTACTTC; v_gene: TRBV6-1; j_gene: TRBJ2-7; abundance: -; d_gene: TRBD1
CDR3aa: CASRLTASTDTQYF; CDR3nt: TGTGCCAGCAGGTTGACAGCTAGCACAGATACGCAGTATTTT; v_gene: TRBV12-3/TRBV12-4; j_gene: TRBJ2-3; abundance: -; d_gene: -
CDR3aa: CASSHGTSGEETQYF; CDR3nt: TGTGCCAGCAGTCATGGGACTAGCGGTGAAGAGACCCAGTACTTC; v_gene: TRBV6-1; j_gene: TRBJ2-5; abundance: many; d_gene: TRBD2
CDR3aa: CASSPGLAGGPHTQYF; CDR3nt: TGTGCCAGCAGCCCCGGACTAGCGGGAGGGCCGCATACGCAGTATTTT; v_gene: TRBV6-2/TRBV6-3; j_gene: TRBJ2-3; abundance: many; d_gene: TRBD2
CDR3aa: CASSLGLAGVSYEQYF; CDR3nt: TGCGCCAGCAGCTTGGGGCTAGCGGGAGTATCCTACGAGCAGTACTTC; v_gene: TRBV5-1; j_gene: TRBJ2-7; abundance: -; d_gene: TRBD2
CDR3aa: CASGYGGSPDTQYF; CDR3nt: TGTGCCAGCGGCTACGGGGGTTCGCCAGATACGCAGTATTTT; v_gene: TRBV27; j_gene: TRBJ2-3; abundance: -; d_gene: -
CDR3aa: CASSSGDFNYEQYF; CDR3nt: TGTGCCAGCAGCTCCGGGGACTTCAACTACGAGCAGTACTTC; v_gene: TRBV7-9; j_gene: TRBJ2-7; abundance: -; d_gene: -
CDR3aa: CASSWAGTGDNEQFF; CDR3nt: TGTGCCAGCAGTTGGGCCGGGACAGGCGACAATGAGCAGTTCTTC; v_gene: TRBV9; j_gene: TRBJ2-1; abundance: -; d_gene: TRBD1
CDR3aa: CASSPGTGGWSPLHF; CDR3nt: TGTGCCAGCAGTCCCGGGACAGGGGGCTGGTCACCCCTCCACTTT; v_gene: TRBV6-1; j_gene: TRBJ1-6; abundance: many; d_gene: TRBD1
CDR3aa: CAILTGEAAGELFF; CDR3nt: TGTGCCATCCTCACAGGGGAAGCAGCCGGGGAGCTGTTTTTT; v_gene: TRBV10-3; j_gene: TRBJ2-2; abundance: few; d_gene: TRBD1
CDR3aa: CASSPHGTGSPYEQYF; CDR3nt: TGTGCCAGCAGCCCGCACGGGACAGGGTCTCCCTACGAGCAGTACTTC; v_gene: TRBV28; j_gene: TRBJ2-7; abundance: many; d_gene: TRBD1
CDR3aa: CASSLGTTMDGELFF; CDR3nt: TGTGCCAGCAGCTTAGGGACAACCATGGACGGGGAGCTGTTTTTT; v_gene: TRBV7-3; j_gene: TRBJ2-2; abundance: -; d_gene: -
CDR3aa: CASSSGQLTGELFF; CDR3nt: TGTGCCAGCAGCTCGGGACAGCTCACCGGGGAGCTGTTTTTT; v_gene: TRBV11-1; j_gene: TRBJ2-2; abundance: few; d_gene: TRBD1
CDR3aa: CASKLAGGHQETQYF; CDR3nt: TGTGCCAGTAAACTAGCGGGAGGCCACCAAGAGACCCAGTACTTC; v_gene: TRBV19; j_gene: TRBJ2-5; abundance: -; d_gene: TRBD2
CDR3aa: CASSFHLGGSADTQYF; CDR3nt: TGTGCCAGCAGCTTTCACCTCGGGGGAAGCGCAGATACGCAGTATTTT; v_gene: TRBV7-9; j_gene: TRBJ2-3; abundance: few; d_gene: -
CDR3aa: CATSDSFEGTGNTGELFF; CDR3nt: TGTGCCACCAGTGACTCCTTCGAGGGGACAGGAAACACCGGGGAGCTGTTTTTT; v_gene: TRBV24-1; j_gene: TRBJ2-2; abundance: few; d_gene: TRBD1
CDR3aa: CSARNGVSYTF; CDR3nt: TGCAGTGCTAGGAACGGGGTTAGCTACACCTTC; v_gene: TRBV20-1; j_gene: TRBJ1-2; abundance: many; d_gene: -